This T cell receptor beta chain comes out of a study of T cell repertoires in cytomegalovirus infection. Study information: Indications of both CMV infection and matching HLA type were provided by public TCR beta signatures.

TCRdb re-analysed the reads in MiXCR, keeping a single row per CDR3 protein. The table has 50,000 to 65,000 distinct CDR3 sequences, over 15% seen once; the top ten hold around 59%. General observations from the study: The ex vivo response was dominated by HLA-C-restricted CMV-specific TCR beta clonotypes. Cumulative frequency (of public TCR beta family members) identified carriers of CMV plus the relevant HLA.

This clonotype came up a few times. Its antigen is not identified. This TCR was recovered from a human donor in good health (CMV status not recorded). Some clones in this sample may be carry-over from other donors' samples. Sequencing was performed on CD8+ T cells from cultured PBMCs, taken from culture after CMV antigen stimulation.

The CDR3 sequence is CATSRVADEKLFF. Here the CDR3 DNA reads TGTGCCACCAGCAGAGTCGCGGATGAAAAACTGTTTTTT. The V gene is TRBV15, the J gene TRBJ1-4; no clear D. CDR3 length: 13 amino acids. Deletions cut 1 base from V and 6 bases from J, with 6 bases between. Germline loops: CDR1 LNHNV, CDR2 YYDKDF (reference sequence).